The 17 T cell receptor beta chains given below trace back to one sample, sequenced in a study of shared clonotypes between healthy human individuals. Naive CD8 populations comprised CD45RO-negative cells positively selected for CCR7, excluding terminally differentiated effector memory CD45RA+ cells. Measured with immunoSEQ multiplex PCR; TCRdb has only the in-frame clones, and not every one. The sample yields roughly 550,000 clones, about 95% seen once. The source material was naive CD8+ T cells sorted from blood. These receptors were obtained from a woman aged 25 to 45 in good health.

The rearrangement links TRBV28 to TRBJ1-5, with 9 bases matching TRBD1. Unmatched junction bases numbered 9, after V lost 7 bases and J lost 5 bases. The CDR3 sequence is 15 residues long. Looked up from germline, CDR1 is MDHEN and CDR2 is SYDVKM. The CDR3 DNA follows: TGTGCCAGCACCTTCGTGGGACAGGGCTATCAGCCCCAGCATTTT. It is translated as CASTFVGQGYQPQHF.

The gene calls are TRBV5-6 and TRBJ1-1, with D maybe TRBD1 (6 bases). This CDR3 spans 13 amino acids. V lost 2 bases and J 11 bases, leaving 16 bases between the germline ends. Germline CDR1 SGHDT, CDR2 YYEEEE. This chain's CDR3 is CASSFGAGVDAFF. For the CDR3, the DNA is TGTGCCAGCAGCTTCGGGGCAGGGGTGGACGCTTTCTTT.

V and J are TRBV11-2 and TRBJ1-2; the D is unclear. The V gene's germline CDR1 is SGHAT and CDR2 FQNNGV. The CDR3 is 13 amino acids. V was shortened by 2 bases and J by 5 bases, with 9 bases between the two germline ends. This chain's CDR3 is CASSLFASYGYTF. The DNA for the CDR3 is TGTGCCAGCAGCTTATTCGCATCGTATGGCTACACCTTC. Based on the CDR3 plus reference TRBV11-2 and TRBJ1-2, the full variable domain is EAGVAQSPRYKIIEKRQSVAFWCNPISGHATLYWYQQILGQGPKLLIQFQNNGVVDDSQLPKDRFSAERLKGVDSTLKIQPAKLEDSAVYLCASSLFASYGYTFGSGTRLTVV.

The chain joins TRBV7-8 to TRBJ2-3; 11 bases align to TRBD1. This CDR3 region has 15 residues. CDR1 is SGHVS, CDR2 FQNEAQ, per germline. V lost 3 bases, J lost 4 bases, and 3 bases stayed unmatched. The CDR3 is CASSFGTGGPDTQYF. The CDR3 DNA sequence: TGTGCCAGCAGCTTCGGGACAGGGGGACCAGATACGCAGTATTTT.

The rearrangement joins TRBV5-1 to TRBJ2-7; TRBD2 matches 8 bases. The CDR3 extends over 16 amino acids. V lost 0 bases and J lost 5; bases outside the gene matches: 10. Germline lookup yields CDR1 SGHRS and CDR2 YFSETQ. The CDR3 region is CASSLVRREDYHEQYF. Here the CDR3 DNA reads TGCGCCAGCAGCTTGGTTCGGCGGGAGGACTACCACGAGCAGTACTTC.

The V and J genes are TRBV10-1 and TRBJ1-5, with D uncertain. V lost 3 bases and J 6 bases, leaving 6 bases between the germline ends. The CDR3 is 12 amino acids. Germline CDR1 and CDR2: WNHNN and SYGVQD (reference sequence). The CDR3 sequence: CASSDEGQPQHF. In DNA, the CDR3 is TGCGCCAGCAGTGATGAGGGTCAGCCCCAGCATTTT.

V gene TRBV6-5 combines with J gene TRBJ2-7; D gene ambiguous. Germline-derived CDR1 and CDR2 are MNHEY and SVGAGI. The V and J ends lost 1 base and 1 base respectively, with 5 bases between them. This CDR3 is 13 amino acids long. DNA for the CDR3: TGTGCCAGCAGTTACTTTCAGTCCTACGAGCAGTACTTC. This translates into CASSYFQSYEQYF.

A word on this clone: The sample has other DNA sequences that encode this CDR3 too. This chain connects TRBV7-9 to TRBJ2-5; the D is unclear. Trimming removed 2 bases at V and 2 bases at J, with 6 bases between. The CDR3 totals 13 residues. Germline V lookup: CDR1 SEHNR, CDR2 FQNEAQ (reference sequence). The CDR3 spells CASSLSEQETQYF. CDR3 sequence (DNA): TGTGCCAGCAGCTTAAGCGAGCAAGAGACCCAGTACTTC.

In DNA, the CDR3 is TGCAGCGTCGCACCACCGGGGACCACTGAAGCTTTCTTT. Its translation is CSVAPPGTTEAFF. The rearrangement uses TRBV29-1 and TRBJ1-1; TRBD1 might be the D (5 bases). Trimming removed 6 bases at V and 4 bases at J, with 15 bases between. The CDR3 extends over 13 amino acids. The germline CDR1 and CDR2 sequences are SQVTM and ANQGSEA. The full variable domain, completed using reference TRBV29-1 and TRBJ1-1, is SAVISQKPSRDICQRGTSLTIQCQVDSQVTMMFWYRQQPGQSLTLIATANQGSEATYESGFVIDKFPISRPNLTFSTLTVSNMSPEDSSIYLCSVAPPGTTEAFFGQGTRLTVV.

In DNA, the CDR3 is TGTGCCAGCAGCTCTGAACACACAGTTTATGGCTACACCTTC. Translating it yields CASSSEHTVYGYTF. The chain has TRBV7-9 and TRBJ1-2, with no clear D. This CDR3 region has 14 residues. V shed 4 bases and J shed 5 bases, with 14 bases lying between them. CDR1 is SEHNR, CDR2 FQNEAQ, per germline (reference sequence).

This clone was found once. The CDR3 DNA reads as TGTGCCAGCTCACCACCCGCGACAGGACGCTACGAGCAGTACTTC. Its protein product is CASSPPATGRYEQYF. The chain combines TRBV18 with TRBJ2-7; D is possibly TRBD1 (6 bases). CDR1 and CDR2 from the germline V gene are KGHSH and LQKENI. CDR3 size: 15 residues. Trimming took off 0 bases at V and 3 bases at J, with 12 bases between the two ends.

This chain connects TRBV4-1 to TRBJ2-1; 12 nucleotides align to TRBD2. The ends lost 1 base at V and 3 bases at J; junction bases unmatched: 4. Germline CDR1 and CDR2: MGHRA and YSYEKL. This CDR3 has 17 amino acids. CDR3 in amino acids: CASSQGLTSGSYNEQFF. CDR3 sequence (DNA): TGCGCCAGCAGCCAAGGGCTGACTAGCGGGAGCTACAATGAGCAGTTCTTC.

This chain links TRBV5-1 with TRBJ2-3, with 9 bases that match TRBD1. Trimming cost V 0 bases and J 2 bases; bases outside gene matches: 4. This CDR3 contains 16 residues. Looked up from germline, CDR1 is SGHRS and CDR2 is YFSETQ. CDR3: CASSLGTGEVTDTQYF. In DNA, the CDR3 is TGCGCCAGCAGCTTGGGGACAGGGGAGGTCACAGATACGCAGTATTTT.

Only a few counts were recorded for this clone. The chain uses TRBV19 and TRBJ1-2, with 9 bases fitting TRBD1. CDR1 is LNHDA, CDR2 SQIVND, per germline (reference sequence). This CDR3 is built from 13 residues. The junction had 5 bases not matched to a gene; V was cut back by 6 bases and J by 6 bases. The DNA of the CDR3 is TGTGCCAGTAGAGCCGGGACAGGGCATGGCTACACCTTC. This encodes CASRAGTGHGYTF.

The V gene is TRBV2, the J gene TRBJ1-2; D ambiguous. Trimming pared 2 bases from V and 8 bases from J, leaving 15 bases between. CDR3 length equals 14 residues. CDR1 and CDR2 (germline): SNHLY, FYNNEI. The CDR3 here is CASSEFQNDGGYTF. DNA for the CDR3: TGTGCCAGCAGTGAATTCCAAAATGATGGCGGCTACACCTTC.

The V call is TRBV10-2, the J call TRBJ1-5; 8 positions agree with TRBD1. The CDR3 totals 16 residues. CDR1 and CDR2 (germline): WSHSY, SAAADI. Trimming at V came to 3 bases and at J to 1 base, leaving 5 bases not matched to a gene. The CDR3 region is CASSEPGGTSNQPQHF. The CDR3, as DNA: TGCGCCAGCAGTGAACCAGGGGGCACGAGCAATCAGCCCCAGCATTTT.

The chain couples TRBV14 to TRBJ2-3; the match to TRBD2 covers 9 bases. CDR1 is SGHDN and CDR2 is FVKESK in the germline V gene. The CDR3 is 16 amino acids. The V and J ends lost 0 bases and 5 bases, in that order; junction bases with no gene match: 6. CDR3 nucleotide sequence: TGTGCCAGCAGCCAAGATCTGGGACTAGCTGAAGATACGCAGTATTTT. This codes for CASSQDLGLAEDTQYF. Together with reference TRBV14 and TRBJ2-3, the CDR3 gives the full variable domain: EAGVTQFPSHSVIEKGQTVTLRCDPISGHDNLYWYRRVMGKEIKFLLHFVKESKQDESGMPNNRFLAERTGGTYSTLKVQPAELEDSGVYFCASSQDLGLAEDTQYFGPGTRLTVL.